A selection of T cell receptor beta chains follows, all from one sample in a study of cytomegalovirus exposure and HLA in healthy donors. This table comes from immunoSEQ multiplex PCR, and its TCRdb copy is limited to in-frame clones, with some not included. This sample has 95,000 to 110,000 clones, with roughly 80% found just once. The sequencing sample was made of PBMCs. These receptors all come from a woman in her thirties or forties in good health and CMV-seronegative. Both conserved end residues are part of each CDR3. The D gene is left open where the match is weak. The size field is filled for only some rows; it gives once, few, many or a size class.

v_gene	abundance	d_gene	j_gene	CDR3aa	CDR3nt
TRBV7-2	NA	TRBD1	TRBJ1-2	CASSLGTGNGYTF	TGTGCCAGCAGCTTAGGGACAGGGAATGGCTACACCTTC
TRBV5-1	NA	TRBD2	TRBJ2-1	CASSSTGLLAGGRSGEFF	TGCGCCAGCAGCTCTACGGGGCTACTAGCGGGAGGGAGGTCGGGAGAGTTCTTC
TRBV7-9	NA	TRBD1	TRBJ2-3	CASSLFEGASTDTQYF	TGTGCCAGCAGCCTCTTTGAGGGGGCTAGCACAGATACGCAGTATTTT
TRBV7-2	few	NA	TRBJ2-1	CASSLLTRNNEQFF	TGTGCCAGCAGCCTCCTCACGCGCAACAATGAGCAGTTCTTC
TRBV28	NA	NA	TRBJ2-7	CATGGTPTYEQYF	TGTGCCACCGGAGGGACTCCGACCTACGAGCAGTACTTC
TRBV7-6	NA	NA	TRBJ1-4	CASSPRTVIPEKLFF	TGTGCCAGCAGCCCCCGGACAGTCATTCCTGAAAAACTGTTTTTT
TRBV21-1	NA	NA	TRBJ2-3	CASRLRSSSTDTQYF	TGTGCCAGCAGACTCCGGTCTTCTAGCACAGATACGCAGTATTTT
TRBV2	NA	TRBD2	TRBJ2-1	CASNLLAGVNNEQFF	TGTGCCAGCAACCTACTAGCGGGAGTAAACAATGAGCAGTTCTTC
TRBV19	once	NA	TRBJ2-7	CASSGWGHRGDEQYF	TGTGCCAGTAGTGGTTGGGGACATCGGGGCGACGAGCAGTACTTC
TRBV28	NA	TRBD1	TRBJ1-2	CASSLTGHYGYTF	TGTGCCAGCAGTTTGACAGGGCATTATGGCTACACCTTC
TRBV5-1	few	TRBD1	TRBJ1-1	CASRGQGNTEAFF	TGCGCCAGCAGGGGACAGGGGAACACTGAAGCTTTCTTT
TRBV14	once	TRBD1	TRBJ2-7	CASSQDPIWTGRSGRFDYEQYF	TGTGCCAGCAGCCAAGATCCTATTTGGACAGGGAGGAGCGGACGATTCGATTACGAGCAGTACTTC
TRBV4-1	NA	NA	TRBJ2-3	CASSRGRTDTQYF	TGCGCCAGCAGCCGCGGGCGCACAGATACGCAGTATTTT
TRBV19	NA	TRBD2	TRBJ2-3	CASSWREGPSSTDTQYF	TGTGCCAGTAGTTGGCGGGAGGGGCCATCTAGCACAGATACGCAGTATTTT
TRBV27	once	NA	TRBJ2-3	CASSLGGNSQDTQYF	TGTGCCAGCAGTTTAGGAGGGAATTCTCAAGATACGCAGTATTTT
TRBV6-5	NA	TRBD1	TRBJ2-1	CATGQGVTRYNEQFF	TGTGCCACGGGACAGGGAGTGACGCGGTACAATGAGCAGTTCTTC
TRBV28	NA	NA	TRBJ2-7	CASSRQAYEQYF	TGTGCCAGCAGTAGACAGGCGTACGAGCAGTACTTC
TRBV7-6	NA	TRBD2	TRBJ2-3	CASSFGSGGNTDTQYF	TGTGCCAGCAGCTTTGGTTCGGGAGGGAACACAGATACGCAGTATTTT
TRBV7-2	NA	NA	TRBJ1-2	CASTGSDYGYTF	TGTGCCAGCACAGGATCCGACTATGGCTACACCTTC
TRBV25-1	NA	NA	TRBJ2-3	CASRDRLGGTDTQYF	TGTGCCAGCAGAGACAGGCTTGGTGGGACAGATACGCAGTATTTT
TRBV5-6	NA	TRBD2	TRBJ2-7	CASSFRHSGAYEQYF	TGTGCCAGCAGCTTTAGACATAGCGGGGCCTACGAGCAGTACTTC
TRBV2	NA	NA	TRBJ1-3	CASSRANSGNTIYF	TGTGCCAGCAGCAGGGCTAACTCTGGAAACACCATATATTTT
TRBV7-8	once	NA	TRBJ1-3	CASSPIISGNTIYF	TGTGCCAGCAGCCCTATAATCTCTGGAAACACCATATATTTT
TRBV9	NA	NA	TRBJ2-7	CASSVAGTDEQYF	TGTGCCAGCAGCGTAGCTGGCACAGACGAGCAGTACTTC
TRBV28	NA	NA	TRBJ1-1	CASTPRHFSQAGAFF	TGTGCCAGCACCCCTCGGCATTTTAGTCAAGCGGGAGCTTTCTTT
TRBV7-9	NA	NA	TRBJ2-2	CASSLRTAVGELFF	TGTGCCAGCAGCCTACGGACAGCAGTGGGGGAGCTGTTTTTT
TRBV7-2	NA	TRBD1	TRBJ2-5	CASSAAGGQGETQYF	TGTGCCAGCAGCGCGGCGGGGGGACAGGGGGAGACCCAGTACTTC
TRBV27	NA	NA	TRBJ1-4	CASSLSFGGGRGLENEKLFF	TGTGCCAGCAGTTTATCGTTTGGGGGGGGCCGGGGTTTGGAGAATGAAAAACTGTTTTTT
TRBV7-9	few	TRBD2	TRBJ2-3	CSSSSRVTAGGSTDTQYF	TGTTCCAGCAGCTCCCGCGTAACGGCGGGAGGGAGCACAGATACGCAGTATTTT
TRBV7-9	NA	TRBD2	TRBJ2-4	CSSSLTSGSYLAKNIQYF	TGTTCCAGCAGCTTAACTAGCGGGAGCTACCTAGCCAAAAACATTCAGTACTTC
TRBV5-4	few	NA	TRBJ2-6	CASNLGGMASGANVLTF	TGTGCCAGCAACCTTGGCGGCATGGCCTCTGGGGCCAACGTCCTGACTTTC
TRBV6-6	NA	TRBD1	TRBJ1-2	CASSYPGTGVYGYTF	TGTGCCAGCAGTTACCCAGGGACAGGGGTCTATGGCTACACCTTC
TRBV12-2	NA	NA	TRBJ1-5	CASRFPGQETLSNQPQHF	TGTGCAAGTCGTTTTCCGGGACAGGAGACTTTATCGAATCAGCCCCAGCATTTT
TRBV4-3	NA	NA	TRBJ1-5	CASSQVLDLNREFQPQHF	TGCGCCAGCAGCCAAGTACTAGATTTAAACAGGGAGTTCCAGCCCCAGCATTTT
TRBV7-2	NA	TRBD1	TRBJ1-5	CASSLTGVSNQPQHF	TGTGCCAGCAGCCTAACAGGGGTCAGCAATCAGCCCCAGCATTTT
TRBV18	NA	NA	TRBJ2-2	CASSPEIWNTGELFF	TGTGCCAGCTCACCGGAGATATGGAACACCGGGGAGCTGTTTTTT
TRBV28	NA	NA	TRBJ1-4	CASSTAGAGGEKLFF	TGTGCCAGCAGTACCGCGGGGGCCGGTGGTGAAAAACTGTTTTTT
TRBV14	NA	NA	TRBJ2-5	CASSQQRGTQETQYF	TGTGCCAGCAGCCAACAACGGGGTACTCAAGAGACCCAGTACTTC
TRBV6-6	NA	NA	TRBJ2-2	CASSPRNEPGELFF	TGTGCCAGCAGTCCCAGAAATGAACCCGGGGAGCTGTTTTTT
TRBV6-5	NA	TRBD1	TRBJ2-1	CASSRDRGYNEQFF	TGTGCCAGCAGTCGGGACAGGGGGTATAATGAGCAGTTCTTC
TRBV25-1	NA	TRBD1	TRBJ1-1	CASSEYGTGGTEAFF	TGTGCCAGCAGTGAATATGGGACAGGGGGAACTGAAGCTTTCTTT
TRBV5-5	NA	NA	TRBJ1-2	CASSLAVLTGGARYGYTF	TGTGCCAGCAGCTTGGCCGTCCTTACGGGGGGCGCGAGATATGGCTACACCTTC
TRBV7-8	NA	NA	TRBJ1-2	CASSLYSDYGYTF	TGTGCCAGCAGCTTATACAGTGACTATGGCTACACCTTC
TRBV2	NA	NA	TRBJ1-4	CASTVQGNEKLFF	TGTGCCAGCACTGTCCAGGGTAACGAAAAACTGTTTTTT
TRBV4-3	NA	TRBD2	TRBJ2-7	CASSQGLAGESYEQYF	TGCGCCAGCAGCCAAGGACTAGCGGGTGAGTCCTACGAGCAGTACTTC
TRBV28	NA	TRBD2	TRBJ2-1	CASTSGRPPRNYNEQFF	TGTGCCAGTACTAGCGGGAGGCCGCCACGAAACTACAATGAGCAGTTCTTC
TRBV4-3	NA	NA	TRBJ1-2	CASSQDPSSGPNYGYTF	TGCGCCAGCAGCCAAGATCCCTCTTCGGGTCCGAACTATGGCTACACCTTC
TRBV7-9	NA	NA	TRBJ2-7	CSSSLISGDEQYF	TGTTCCAGCAGCTTAATATCAGGGGACGAGCAGTACTTC
TRBV4-1	NA	TRBD2	TRBJ2-3	CASSYSGTTKFVNTQYF	TGCGCCAGCAGCTACTCCGGGACTACCAAATTTGTTAATACGCAGTATTTT
TRBV21-1	NA	NA	TRBJ1-2	CASSTNRDSGYTF	TGTGCCAGCAGCACTAACCGGGACAGCGGCTACACCTTC
TRBV19	NA	TRBD1	TRBJ1-5	CASTTSTGLSNQPQHF	TGTGCCAGTACCACCTCGACAGGGCTTAGCAATCAGCCCCAGCATTTT
TRBV6-5	NA	NA	TRBJ1-4	CASSYSPGSNEKLFF	TGTGCCAGCAGTTACTCACCAGGGTCGAATGAAAAACTGTTTTTT
TRBV28	few	NA	TRBJ2-7	CASSLSLGTATYEQYF	TGTGCCAGCAGTTTATCACTTGGGACTGCTACCTACGAGCAGTACTTC
TRBV15	once	NA	TRBJ2-2	CACTGSNTGELFF	TGTGCCTGCACAGGTTCGAACACCGGGGAGCTGTTTTTT
TRBV7-2	NA	NA	TRBJ2-4	CASSLMNSDIQYF	TGTGCCAGCAGCTTAATGAATAGCGACATTCAGTACTTC
TRBV18	NA	NA	TRBJ2-1	CASSPPGRAGNEQFF	TGTGCCAGCTCACCACCGGGCAGGGCCGGCAATGAGCAGTTCTTC
TRBV7-9	NA	TRBD1	TRBJ1-4	CASSLRGGGEKLFF	TGTGCCAGCAGCTTACGAGGGGGCGGTGAAAAACTGTTTTTT
TRBV27	NA	TRBD1	TRBJ1-5	CASSLSGTGENQPQHF	TGTGCCAGCAGTTTGTCCGGGACAGGGGAAAATCAGCCCCAGCATTTT